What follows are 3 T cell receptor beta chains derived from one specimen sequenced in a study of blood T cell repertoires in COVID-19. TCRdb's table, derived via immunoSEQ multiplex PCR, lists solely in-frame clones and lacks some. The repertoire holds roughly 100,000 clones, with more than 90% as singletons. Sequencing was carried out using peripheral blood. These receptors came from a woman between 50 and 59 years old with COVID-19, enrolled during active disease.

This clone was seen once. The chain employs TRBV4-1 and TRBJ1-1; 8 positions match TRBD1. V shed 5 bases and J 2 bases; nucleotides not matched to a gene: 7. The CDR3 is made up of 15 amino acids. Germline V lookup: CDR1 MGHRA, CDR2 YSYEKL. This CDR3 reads CASSTRDRINTEAFF. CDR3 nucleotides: TGCGCCAGCAGCACCCGGGACAGGATAAACACTGAAGCTTTCTTT.

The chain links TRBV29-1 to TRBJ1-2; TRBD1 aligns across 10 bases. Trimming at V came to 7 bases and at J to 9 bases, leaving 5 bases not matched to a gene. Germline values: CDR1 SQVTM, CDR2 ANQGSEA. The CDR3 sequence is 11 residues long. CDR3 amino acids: CSDWTGGRYTF. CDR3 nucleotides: TGCAGCGACTGGACAGGGGGACGCTACACCTTC. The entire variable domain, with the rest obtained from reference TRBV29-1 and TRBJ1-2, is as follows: SAVISQKPSRDICQRGTSLTIQCQVDSQVTMMFWYRQQPGQSLTLIATANQGSEATYESGFVIDKFPISRPNLTFSTLTVSNMSPEDSSIYLCSDWTGGRYTFGSGTRLTVV.

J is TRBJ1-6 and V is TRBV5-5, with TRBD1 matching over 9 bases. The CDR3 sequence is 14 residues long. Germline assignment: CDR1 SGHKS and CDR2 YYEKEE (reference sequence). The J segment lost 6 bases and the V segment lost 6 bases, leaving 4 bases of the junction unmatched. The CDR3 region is CASTAGQGNSPLHF. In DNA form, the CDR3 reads TGTGCCAGCACCGCGGGACAGGGTAATTCACCCCTCCACTTT.